These 20 T cell receptor beta chains were sequenced from one sample in a study of type 1 regulatory T cells. The antigens these receptors bind are not known. TCRdb re-called the reads through MiXCR, storing one row per CDR3 protein. The table has over 14,000 distinct CDR3 sequences, around 13% seen once. The sequencing sample was made of cultured T cells, either the whole culture or a sorted T cell fraction (not recorded which). The receptor source for this set is a human donor in good health.

This clonotype showed up many times. J is TRBJ1-5 and V is TRBV28; D ambiguous. Trimming pared 3 bases from V and 3 bases from J, leaving 9 bases between. Germline V gene lookup returns CDR1 MDHEN and CDR2 SYDVKM. This CDR3 contains 14 residues. The chain's CDR3 is CASSFRRINQPQHF. The CDR3 coding sequence is TGTGCCAGCAGTTTTCGCAGAATCAATCAGCCCCAGCATTTT.

This clonotype was detected only a few times. This chain links TRBV7-2 with TRBJ2-7; D is perhaps TRBD1 (5 bases). Per the germline V gene, CDR1 is SGHTA and CDR2 is FQGNSA. V shed 3 bases and J shed 3 bases, with 12 bases lying between them. The CDR3 contains 14 residues. This chain's CDR3 is CASSFAQGHYEQYF. The CDR3 coding sequence is TGTGCCAGCAGCTTCGCCCAGGGTCACTACGAGCAGTACTTC.

This clonotype was seen many times. Mismatch with germline at one junction end may stem from a read error. The chain joins TRBV7-7 to TRBJ2-3; D might be TRBD2 (6 bases). This CDR3 contains 14 residues. Per germline, CDR1 SSHAT and CDR2 FNYEAQ (reference sequence). The CDR3 is CASSPHWGADTQYF. CDR3 DNA: TGTGCTAGCAGCCCTCACTGGGGGGCAGATACGCAGTATTTT.

The table lists this clonotype with many counts. The chain recombines TRBV29-1 with TRBJ1-1, with TRBD1 as a possible D gene (6 bases). Trimming shortened V by 7 bases and J by 4 bases, and 13 bases separated the two germline ends. The CDR3 totals 12 residues. The germline CDR1 and CDR2 sequences are SQVTM and ANQGSEA. CDR3 DNA sequence: TGCAGCGGGCAGCAGGGGATCACTGAAGCTTTCTTT. Its protein is CSGQQGITEAFF.

This clonotype was picked up many times. The DNA of the CDR3 is TGTGCCAGCAGTCAGATTTACACTGAAGCTTTCTTT. Translated: CASSQIYTEAFF. This sequence joins TRBV6-6 and TRBJ1-1; D gene ambiguous. Germline CDR1 and CDR2: MNHNY and SVGAGI (reference sequence). V lost 5 bases and J lost 3, with 7 bases in between. The CDR3 sequence is 12 residues long.

This clonotype was seen many times. V and J are TRBV7-2 and TRBJ1-6; possibly TRBD1 for D (6 bases). The CDR3 sequence is 16 residues long. The ends were cut back, 5 bases at V and 4 bases at J, with 15 bases in the middle. Germline loops: CDR1 SGHTA, CDR2 FQGNSA. CDR3 bases: TGTGCCAGCAGCGCGGACAGCCTACAGTATAATTCACCCCTCCACTTT. This translates into CASSADSLQYNSPLHF.

This clonotype was recorded at least ten times. The V gene is TRBV5-6, the J gene TRBJ2-5, with 8 bases aligning to TRBD1. CDR1 is SGHDT, CDR2 YYEEEE, per germline. CDR3 length equals 16 residues. V shed 0 bases, J shed 5 bases, and the junction held 9 bases outside the gene matches. CDR3 loop: CASSLVDRGSMETQYF. The CDR3 region has the DNA TGTGCCAGCAGCTTGGTTGACAGGGGATCGATGGAGACCCAGTACTTC.

The chain employs TRBV30 and TRBJ2-1; no reliable D call. The CDR3 contains 16 residues. The germline CDR1 and CDR2 sequences are GTSNPN and SVGIG (reference sequence). V gave up 2 bases and J gave up 0 bases, with 14 bases separating them. CDR3 residues: CAWSTPRARSYNEQFF. DNA for the CDR3: TGTGCCTGGAGTACACCCCGCGCCCGCTCCTACAATGAGCAGTTCTTC. The full variable domain, rest sourced from reference TRBV30 and TRBJ2-1, is SQTIHQWPATLVQPVGSPLSLECTVEGTSNPNLYWYRQAAGRGLQLLFYSVGIGQISSEVPQNLSASRPQDRQFILSSKKLLLSDSGFYLCAWSTPRARSYNEQFFGPGTRLTVL.

This clonotype has ten or more counts. The rearrangement uses TRBV25-1 and TRBJ2-1; 9 bases fit TRBD1. The V gene's germline CDR1 is MGHDK and CDR2 SYGVNS. With 6 bases clipped from V and 8 bases from J, the junction kept 11 bases outside the gene matches. This CDR3 has 15 amino acids. The CDR3 region is CASSPVRTGADEQFF. The CDR3 DNA reads TGTGCCAGCAGCCCCGTGCGGACAGGGGCGGATGAGCAGTTCTTC.

At least ten counts were recorded for this clonotype. The chain uses TRBV5-6 and TRBJ2-1; TRBD2 matches 8 bases. J was trimmed by 4 bases and V by 1 base; bases with no gene match: 4. The CDR3 extends over 15 amino acids. Per germline, CDR1 SGHDT and CDR2 YYEEEE. The CDR3: CASSLRAGVYNEQFF. The CDR3, as DNA: TGTGCCAGCAGCTTGAGAGCGGGAGTATACAATGAGCAGTTCTTC.

In this sample, this clonotype turned up many times. The rearrangement joins TRBV5-5 to TRBJ1-1; no firm D call. CDR3 length: 15 amino acids. Germline V gives CDR1 SGHKS, CDR2 YYEKEE (reference sequence). The ends were cut back, 2 bases at V and 2 bases at J, with 13 bases in the middle. The CDR3 DNA reads as TGTGCCAGCAGCTTAATAGCCCCGGGTAACACTGAAGCTTTCTTT. Residues: CASSLIAPGNTEAFF. Full variable domain (missing parts from reference TRBV5-5 and TRBJ1-1): DAGVTQSPTHLIKTRGQQVTLRCSPISGHKSVSWYQQVLGQGPQFIFQYYEKEERGRGNFPDRFSARQFPNYSSELNVNALLLGDSALYLCASSLIAPGNTEAFFGQGTRLTVV.

As DNA, the CDR3 is TGTGCCAGCAGTTTGGGGGGTTCGGGAGCGCCCACAGATACGCAGTATTTT. Its protein is CASSLGGSGAPTDTQYF. This chain joins TRBV27 and TRBJ2-3, with D possibly matching TRBD2 (6 bases). Per the germline V gene, CDR1 is MNHEY and CDR2 is SMNVEV (reference sequence). V shed 3 bases and J shed 2 bases, with 18 bases lying between them. The CDR3 sequence is 17 residues long.

Comments on this clonotype: A much larger clone differs by one base, so this may be a read error. The chain has TRBV5-4 and TRBJ2-3; D might be TRBD2 (6 bases). The CDR3 is 13 amino acids. V dropped 1 base and J dropped 8 bases, with 11 bases sitting between them. Germline V gene lookup returns CDR1 SGHNT and CDR2 YYREEE (reference sequence). Here the CDR3 reads CASSLRGRSTQYF. In DNA form, the CDR3 reads TGTGCCAGCAGCTTGAGAGGGAGGAGTACGCAGTATTTT. Variable domain in full (rest from reference TRBV5-4 and TRBJ2-3): ETGVTQSPTHLIKTRGQQVTLRCSSQSGHNTVSWYQQALGQGPQFIFQYYREEENGRGNFPPRFSGLQFPNYSSELNVNALELDDSALYLCASSLRGRSTQYFGPGTRLTVL.

The sample holds many counts of this clonotype. The gene calls are TRBV5-1 and TRBJ1-2; D is perhaps TRBD1 (5 bases). Germline V CDR1 and CDR2: SGHRS, YFSETQ. V was pared by 0 bases and J by 8 bases, with 14 bases between. The CDR3 sequence is 14 residues long. The CDR3 loop is CASSLDRGFEGYTF. In nucleotides, the CDR3 is TGCGCCAGCAGCTTGGATCGGGGGTTCGAGGGCTACACCTTC.

This clonotype counts as medium-sized. The CDR3 sequence: CASSHDRVSDTQYF. The CDR3, as DNA: TGTGCCAGCAGCCACGACAGGGTATCGGATACGCAGTATTTT. V and J are TRBV7-3 and TRBJ2-3, with TRBD1 matching over 7 bases. Germline loops: CDR1 SGHTA, CDR2 FQGTGA. The CDR3 has 14 amino acids. J was trimmed by 6 bases and V by 5 bases; bases with no gene match: 8.

The table lists this clonotype with many counts. The chain uses TRBV5-6 and TRBJ2-7, with D maybe TRBD2 (5 bases). This CDR3 is 14 amino acids long. V dropped 7 bases and J dropped 4 bases, with 18 bases sitting between them. Per the germline V gene, CDR1 is SGHDT and CDR2 is YYEEEE. CDR3 in DNA: TGTGCCAGCTTGGGGAGAAGGCTTCCTTACGAGCAGTACTTC. Encoded protein: CASLGRRLPYEQYF.

A note on this clonotype: One base away lies a much larger clone, so this may be a sequencing read error. The chain is built from TRBV3-1 and TRBJ2-7, with D hard to call. The CDR3 covers 12 residues. Germline V gene lookup returns CDR1 LGHDT and CDR2 YNNKEL (reference sequence). The CDR3 loop reads CASSQDRYGQYF. The CDR3 coding sequence is TGTGCCAGCAGCCAAGACAGGTACGGGCAGTACTTC.

This clonotype has ten or more counts. V usage is TRBV12-3 or TRBV12-4 and J usage is TRBJ1-5; TRBD1 might be the D (6 bases). The CDR3 is 15 residues long. Trimming left V 5 bases short and J 4 bases short, with 15 bases between. The DNA of the CDR3 is TGTGCCAGCAGTCGTGACCTCGGGACAAATCAGCCCCAGCATTTT. Translation: CASSRDLGTNQPQHF.

This clonotype was detected many times. This chain joins TRBV5-1 and TRBJ2-3, with 9 bases that match TRBD2. Germline V CDR1 and CDR2: SGHRS, YFSETQ. The CDR3 contains 15 residues. Unmatched junction bases numbered 9, after V lost 9 bases and J lost 1 base. CDR3 loop: CATRTLAGGTDTQYF. The CDR3 DNA reads TGCGCCACCAGAACCTTAGCGGGAGGCACAGATACGCAGTATTTT.

As concerns this clonotype: Just one base apart from a much larger clone, this may be a read error. The genes are TRBV7-7 and TRBJ2-2, with D perhaps being TRBD1 or TRBD2 (6 bases each). The germline gives CDR1 SSHAT, CDR2 FNYEAQ (reference sequence). The CDR3 runs 16 residues. The CDR3 DNA reads as TGTGCTAGCAGTCAGAACCCGGGATCAGGGGCCGGGGGGCTGTTTTTT. This translates into CASSQNPGSGAGGLFF.